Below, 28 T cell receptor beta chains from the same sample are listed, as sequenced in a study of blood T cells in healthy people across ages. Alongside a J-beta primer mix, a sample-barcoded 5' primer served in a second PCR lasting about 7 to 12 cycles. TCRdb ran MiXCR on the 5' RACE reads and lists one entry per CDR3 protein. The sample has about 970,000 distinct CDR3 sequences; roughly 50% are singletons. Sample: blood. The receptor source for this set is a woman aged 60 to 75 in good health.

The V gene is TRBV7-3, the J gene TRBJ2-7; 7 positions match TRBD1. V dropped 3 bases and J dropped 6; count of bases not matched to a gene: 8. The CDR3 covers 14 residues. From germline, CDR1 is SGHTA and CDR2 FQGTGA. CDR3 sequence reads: CASSFYDRVGEQYF. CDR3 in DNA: TGTGCCAGCAGCTTTTATGACAGGGTTGGCGAGCAGTACTTC.

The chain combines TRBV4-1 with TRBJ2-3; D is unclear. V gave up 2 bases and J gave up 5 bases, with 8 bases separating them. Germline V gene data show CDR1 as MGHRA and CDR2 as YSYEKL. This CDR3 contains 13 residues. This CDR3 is CASSQSLGDTQYF. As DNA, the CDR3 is TGCGCCAGCAGCCAAAGTTTGGGAGATACGCAGTATTTT.

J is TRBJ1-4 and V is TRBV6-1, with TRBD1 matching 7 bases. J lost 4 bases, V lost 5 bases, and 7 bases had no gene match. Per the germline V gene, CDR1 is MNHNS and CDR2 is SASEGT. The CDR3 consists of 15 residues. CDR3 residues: CASSLTQGRNEKLFF. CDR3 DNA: TGTGCCAGCAGTCTAACACAGGGGCGTAATGAAAAACTGTTTTTT.

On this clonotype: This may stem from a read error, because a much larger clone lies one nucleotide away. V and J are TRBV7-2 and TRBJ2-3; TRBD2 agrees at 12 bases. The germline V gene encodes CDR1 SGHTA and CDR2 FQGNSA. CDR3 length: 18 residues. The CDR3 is CASSLVVGGLAGSDTRYF. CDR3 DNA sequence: TGTGCCAGCAGCTTAGTTGTCGGAGGACTAGCGGGATCAGATACGCGGTATTTT. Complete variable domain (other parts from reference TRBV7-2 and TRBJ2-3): GAGVSQSPSNKVTEKGKDVELRCDPISGHTALYWYRQSLGQGLEFLIYFQGNSAPDKSGLPSDRFSAERTGGSVSTLTIQRTQQEDSAVYLCASSLVVGGLAGSDTRYFGPGTRLTVL.

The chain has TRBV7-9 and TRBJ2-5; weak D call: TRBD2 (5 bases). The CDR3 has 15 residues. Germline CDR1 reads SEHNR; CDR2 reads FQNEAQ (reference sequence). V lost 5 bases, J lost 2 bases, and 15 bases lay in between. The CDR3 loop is CASSSGLSTQETQYF. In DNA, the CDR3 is TGTGCCAGCAGCAGCGGACTCTCAACGCAAGAGACCCAGTACTTC.

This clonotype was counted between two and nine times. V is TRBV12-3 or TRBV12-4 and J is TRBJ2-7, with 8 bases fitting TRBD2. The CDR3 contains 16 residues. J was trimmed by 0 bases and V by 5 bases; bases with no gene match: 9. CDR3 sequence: CASSRLLAVFSYEQYF. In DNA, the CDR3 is TGTGCCAGCAGTCGGCTACTAGCGGTGTTCTCCTACGAGCAGTACTTC.

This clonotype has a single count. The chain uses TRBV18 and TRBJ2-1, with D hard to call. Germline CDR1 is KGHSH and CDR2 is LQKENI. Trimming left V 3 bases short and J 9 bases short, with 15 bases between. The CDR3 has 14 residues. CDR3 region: CASSPESRIVEQFF. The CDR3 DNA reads TGTGCCAGCTCACCGGAAAGTAGGATTGTTGAGCAGTTCTTC.

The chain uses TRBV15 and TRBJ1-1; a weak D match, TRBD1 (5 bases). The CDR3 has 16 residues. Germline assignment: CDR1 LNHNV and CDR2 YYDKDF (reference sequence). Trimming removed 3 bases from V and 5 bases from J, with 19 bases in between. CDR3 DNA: TGTGCCACCAGCAGGATCGACAGCCCCAGCGAAACTGAAGCTTTCTTT. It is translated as CATSRIDSPSETEAFF.

The CDR3 DNA is TGTGCCAGCAGTTTAAGAATAGCCAAAAACATTCAGTACTTC. As protein: CASSLRIAKNIQYF. The chain recombines TRBV6-2 or TRBV6-3 with TRBJ2-4; D remains unclear. The V end lost 4 bases, the J end lost 0 bases, and 7 bases lay between the germline ends. Germline assignment: CDR1 MNHEY and CDR2 SVGEGT. CDR3 length equals 14 residues.

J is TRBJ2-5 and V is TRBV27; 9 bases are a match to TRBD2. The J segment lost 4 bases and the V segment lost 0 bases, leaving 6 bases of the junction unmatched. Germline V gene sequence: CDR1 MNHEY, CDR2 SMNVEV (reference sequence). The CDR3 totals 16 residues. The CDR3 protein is CASSLSLAGVGETQYF. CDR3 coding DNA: TGTGCCAGCAGTTTATCCTTAGCGGGAGTGGGAGAGACCCAGTACTTC.

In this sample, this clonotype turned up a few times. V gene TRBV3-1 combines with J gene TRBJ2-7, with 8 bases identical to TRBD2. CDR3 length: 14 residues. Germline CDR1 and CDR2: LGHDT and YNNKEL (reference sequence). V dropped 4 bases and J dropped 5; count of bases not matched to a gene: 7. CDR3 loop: CASSPGLDRHEQYF. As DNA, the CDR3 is TGTGCCAGCAGCCCGGGACTAGATAGGCACGAGCAGTACTTC.

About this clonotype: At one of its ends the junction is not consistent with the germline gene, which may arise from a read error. The CDR3 loop is CASSRSSGRYTNTQYF. CDR3 DNA sequence: TGTGCCAGCAGCCGATCTAGCGGGAGGTACACAAATACGCAGTATTTT. The rearrangement joins TRBV11-2 to TRBJ2-3, with 11 bases lining up with TRBD2. Germline CDR1 is SGHAT and CDR2 is FQNNGV. CDR3 length: 16 residues.

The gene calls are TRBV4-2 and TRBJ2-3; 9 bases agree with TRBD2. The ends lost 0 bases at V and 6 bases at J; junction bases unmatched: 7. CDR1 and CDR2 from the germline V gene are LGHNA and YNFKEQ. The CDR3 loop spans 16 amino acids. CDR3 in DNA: TGTGCCAGCAGCCAAGAAGGTAGCGGGAGCGGTGATACGCAGTATTTT. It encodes CASSQEGSGSGDTQYF.

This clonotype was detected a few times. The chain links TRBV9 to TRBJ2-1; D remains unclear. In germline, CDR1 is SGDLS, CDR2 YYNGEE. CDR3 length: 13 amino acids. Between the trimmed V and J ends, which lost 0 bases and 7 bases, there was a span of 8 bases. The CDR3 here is CASSVATGNEQFF. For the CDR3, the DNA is TGTGCCAGCAGCGTAGCTACGGGTAATGAGCAGTTCTTC.

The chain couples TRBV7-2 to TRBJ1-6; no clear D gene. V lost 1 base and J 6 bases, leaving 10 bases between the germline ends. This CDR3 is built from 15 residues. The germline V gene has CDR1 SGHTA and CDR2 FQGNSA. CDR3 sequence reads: CASSLDIAVNSPLHF. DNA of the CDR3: TGTGCCAGCAGCTTAGATATTGCAGTTAATTCACCCCTCCACTTT.

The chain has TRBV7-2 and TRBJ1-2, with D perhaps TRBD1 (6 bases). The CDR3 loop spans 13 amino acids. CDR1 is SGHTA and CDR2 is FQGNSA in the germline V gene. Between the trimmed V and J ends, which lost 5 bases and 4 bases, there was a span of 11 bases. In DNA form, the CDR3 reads TGTGCCAGCAGCCTCACAGGGACCTATGGCTACACCTTC. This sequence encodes CASSLTGTYGYTF.

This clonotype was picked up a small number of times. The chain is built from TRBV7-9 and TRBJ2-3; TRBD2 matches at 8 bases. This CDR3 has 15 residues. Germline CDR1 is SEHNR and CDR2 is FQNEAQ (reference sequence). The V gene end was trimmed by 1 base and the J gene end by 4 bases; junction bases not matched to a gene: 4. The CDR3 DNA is TGTGCCAGCAGCTTAGTCAGCGGGAGCTCAGATACGCAGTATTTT. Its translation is CASSLVSGSSDTQYF.

The CDR3: CASSPRTRGVRYNEQFF. The CDR3 bases are TGTGCCAGCAGCCCGAGAACGCGGGGGGTGCGGTACAATGAGCAGTTCTTC. This sequence joins TRBV3-1 and TRBJ2-1; 8 nucleotides line up with TRBD2. With V trimmed by 4 bases and J by 4 bases, 12 bases remained unmatched. The CDR3 totals 17 residues. Looked up from germline, CDR1 is LGHDT and CDR2 is YNNKEL (reference sequence).

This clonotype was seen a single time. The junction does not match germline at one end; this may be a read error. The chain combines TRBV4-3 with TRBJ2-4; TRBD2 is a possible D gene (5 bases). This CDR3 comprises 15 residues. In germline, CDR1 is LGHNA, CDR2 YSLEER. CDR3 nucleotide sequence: TGCACCAGCAGCCAAGACTGGACTCGTAGTGACATTCAGTACTTC. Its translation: CTSSQDWTRSDIQYF.

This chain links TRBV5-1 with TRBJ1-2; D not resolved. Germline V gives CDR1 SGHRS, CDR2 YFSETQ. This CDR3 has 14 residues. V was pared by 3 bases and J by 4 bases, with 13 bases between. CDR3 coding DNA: TGCGCCAGCAGCTCCAACACCGGCGGCTATGGCTACACCTTC. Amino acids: CASSSNTGGYGYTF.

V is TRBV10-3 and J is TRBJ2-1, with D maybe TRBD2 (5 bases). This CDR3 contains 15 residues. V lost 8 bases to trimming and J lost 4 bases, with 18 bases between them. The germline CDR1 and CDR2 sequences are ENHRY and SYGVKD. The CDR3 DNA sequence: TGTGCCATCGCAGACCCTGGCGGGCCTTACAATGAGCAGTTCTTC. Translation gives CAIADPGGPYNEQFF.

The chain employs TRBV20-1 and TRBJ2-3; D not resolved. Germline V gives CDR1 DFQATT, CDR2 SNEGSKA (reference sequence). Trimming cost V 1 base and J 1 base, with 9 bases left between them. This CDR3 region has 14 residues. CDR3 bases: TGCAGTGCTAGAGCGGTGCTAGGCACAGATACGCAGTATTTT. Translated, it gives CSARAVLGTDTQYF.

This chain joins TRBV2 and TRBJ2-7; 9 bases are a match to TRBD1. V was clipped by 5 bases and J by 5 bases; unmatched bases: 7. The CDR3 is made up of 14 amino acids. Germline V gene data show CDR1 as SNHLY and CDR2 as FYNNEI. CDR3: CASSKQGASDEQYF. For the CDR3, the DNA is TGTGCCAGCAGTAAACAGGGGGCCTCGGACGAGCAGTACTTC.

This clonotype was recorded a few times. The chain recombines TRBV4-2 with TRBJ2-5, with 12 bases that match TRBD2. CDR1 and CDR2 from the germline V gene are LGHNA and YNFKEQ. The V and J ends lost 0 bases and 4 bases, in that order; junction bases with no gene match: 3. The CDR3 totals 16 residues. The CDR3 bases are TGTGCCAGCAGCCAAGATATACTAGCGGGAGGAGAGACCCAGTACTTC. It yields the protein CASSQDILAGGETQYF.

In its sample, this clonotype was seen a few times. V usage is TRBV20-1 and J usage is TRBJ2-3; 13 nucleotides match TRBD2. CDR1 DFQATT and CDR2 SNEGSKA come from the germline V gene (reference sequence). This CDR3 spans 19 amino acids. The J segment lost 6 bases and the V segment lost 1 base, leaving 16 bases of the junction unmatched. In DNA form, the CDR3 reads TGCAGTGCTAGAGGCCAGGCAGGACTAGCGGGAGCCGGGCGGGATACGCAGTATTTT. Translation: CSARGQAGLAGAGRDTQYF.

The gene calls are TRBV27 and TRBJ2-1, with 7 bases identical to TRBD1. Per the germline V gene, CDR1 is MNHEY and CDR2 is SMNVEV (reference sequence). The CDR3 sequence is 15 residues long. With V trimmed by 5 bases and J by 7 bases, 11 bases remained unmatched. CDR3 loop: CASSPTGSLLNEQFF. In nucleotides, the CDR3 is TGTGCCAGCAGTCCGACAGGGAGTCTGCTGAATGAGCAGTTCTTC.

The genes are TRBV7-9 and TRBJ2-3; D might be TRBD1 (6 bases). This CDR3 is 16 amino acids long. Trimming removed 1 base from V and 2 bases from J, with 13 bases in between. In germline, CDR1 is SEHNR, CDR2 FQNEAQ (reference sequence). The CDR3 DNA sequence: TGTGCCAGCAGCTTAGAGAAGGGGGTCCTCACAGATACGCAGTATTTT. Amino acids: CASSLEKGVLTDTQYF.

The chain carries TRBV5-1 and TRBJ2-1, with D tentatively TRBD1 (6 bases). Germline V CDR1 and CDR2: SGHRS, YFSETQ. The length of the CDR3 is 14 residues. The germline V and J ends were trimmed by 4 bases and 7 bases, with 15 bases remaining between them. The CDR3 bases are TGCGCCAGCAGCGCCGGACAGCAAACAAATGAGCAGTTCTTC. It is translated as CASSAGQQTNEQFF.